The 5 T cell receptor beta chains given below trace back to one sample, sequenced in a study of blood T cells in healthy people across ages. Alongside a J-beta primer mix, a sample-barcoded 5' primer served in a second PCR lasting about 7 to 12 cycles. TCRdb re-called the 5' RACE reads with MiXCR, one entry per CDR3 protein. The profile shows approximately 690,000 distinct CDR3 sequences, about 54% of them singletons. The sequenced sample was blood. The origin of the receptors is a man between 60 and 75 years old in good health.

This clonotype showed up just a few times. The chain joins TRBV20-1 to TRBJ2-2; TRBD1 or TRBD2 may be the D gene (5 bases each). CDR3 length equals 14 residues. V lost 1 base, J lost 7 bases, and 13 bases lay in between. Germline V gives CDR1 DFQATT, CDR2 SNEGSKA (reference sequence). CDR3 bases: TGCAGTGCTAGAGTACAGGCACGGGGCGGGGAGCTGTTTTTT. Translated, it gives CSARVQARGGELFF.

This chain links TRBV5-1 with TRBJ2-4; TRBD1 might be the D (6 bases). The DNA matches TRBJ2-5 better at its end, which makes the J call doubtful. CDR1 and CDR2 (germline): SGHRS, YFSETQ. The CDR3 is 16 amino acids. The CDR3 loop reads CASSLGVTGGKETQYF. The CDR3 region has the DNA TGCGCCAGCAGCTTGGGGGTGACAGGAGGCAAAGAGACCCAGTACTTC.

This clonotype was observed a handful of times. This may come from a read error, since a much larger clone is one base off. The CDR3 here is CASSVESRGVQFF. The CDR3 nucleotides are TGTGCCAGCAGCGTAGAGTCCCGGGGGGTACAGTTCTTC. V is TRBV7-6 and J is TRBJ2-1; 7 nucleotides align to TRBD2. Per the germline V gene, CDR1 is SGHVS and CDR2 is FNYEAQ. The CDR3 loop spans 13 amino acids. V gave up 5 bases and J gave up 13 bases; unmatched junction bases: 11.

The rearrangement uses TRBV20-1 and TRBJ2-1, with 9 bases identical to TRBD1. V lost 6 bases to trimming and J lost 7 bases; unmatched junction nucleotides: 10. Germline V gene sequence: CDR1 DFQATT, CDR2 SNEGSKA (reference sequence). The CDR3 has 14 amino acids. CDR3 sequence (DNA): TGCAGTGCCGACCCGGGACAGGGATGGAATGAGCAGTTCTTC. Amino acid sequence: CSADPGQGWNEQFF.

The CDR3 sequence is CSAPYPNSGGAADTQYF. The CDR3 region has the DNA TGCAGTGCTCCTTACCCCAATAGCGGGGGGGCTGCAGATACGCAGTATTTT. This chain connects TRBV20-1 to TRBJ2-3; 11 nucleotides agree with TRBD2. The CDR3 totals 17 residues. Losses at the gene ends were 5 bases for V and 4 bases for J; bases not matched to a gene: 14. Germline loops: CDR1 DFQATT, CDR2 SNEGSKA (reference sequence).